This passage covers 29 T cell receptor beta chains from one sample sequenced in a study of blood T cell repertoires in COVID-19. Profiling relied on immunoSEQ multiplex PCR, and the TCRdb table lists in-frame clones only, not all of them. The repertoire holds around 270,000 clones, with 65% to 85% as singletons. Sequencing was performed on peripheral blood. These receptors all stem from a woman between 35 and 50 years old who had recovered from COVID-19.

The chain combines TRBV2 with TRBJ2-4, with D tentatively TRBD1 (5 bases). From germline, CDR1 is SNHLY and CDR2 FYNNEI. Trimming pared 2 bases from V and 0 bases from J, leaving 11 bases between. The CDR3 contains 16 residues. The CDR3 bases are TGTGCCAGCAGTGAAATACAGGCAACAGCCAAAAACATTCAGTACTTC. Translated, it gives CASSEIQATAKNIQYF.

The genes are TRBV6-5 and TRBJ1-2; TRBD1 aligns across 9 bases. The CDR3 runs 15 residues. Germline V gene lookup returns CDR1 MNHEY and CDR2 SVGAGI. The trim removed 2 bases at V and 7 bases at J, leaving 8 bases unmatched. As DNA, the CDR3 is TGTGCCAGCAGTTACGTGAACAGGGGGCGTTCTGGCTACACCTTC. Its protein is CASSYVNRGRSGYTF.

This chain joins TRBV2 and TRBJ2-7; D remains unclear. The CDR3 sequence is 17 residues long. V was trimmed by 5 bases and J by 0 bases, leaving 20 bases between them. CDR1 and CDR2 from the germline V gene are SNHLY and FYNNEI. The chain's CDR3 is CASSTTSRVANSYEQYF. The CDR3 DNA sequence: TGTGCCAGCAGTACGACATCGCGAGTTGCGAACTCCTACGAGCAGTACTTC.

The CDR3 here is CASSLDQGGSEQFF. DNA for the CDR3: TGTGCCAGCAGTTTGGATCAGGGAGGTAGTGAGCAGTTCTTC. The gene calls are TRBV28 and TRBJ2-1; TRBD2 is a possible D gene (6 bases). CDR3 length: 14 residues. V dropped 3 bases and J dropped 9 bases, with 15 bases sitting between them. CDR1 is MDHEN and CDR2 is SYDVKM in the germline V gene.

CDR3 residues: CASSPQITPNTEAFF. The CDR3 DNA reads as TGTGCCAGCAGTCCTCAGATTACCCCGAACACTGAAGCTTTCTTT. The chain recombines TRBV27 with TRBJ1-1; D is undetermined. The germline V gene has CDR1 MNHEY and CDR2 SMNVEV (reference sequence). The CDR3 spans 15 residues. V was cut by 5 bases and J by 1 base, with 14 bases left in between.

The genes are TRBV29-1 and TRBJ1-2, with a possible D match to TRBD1 (6 bases). CDR3 length: 13 residues. V was trimmed by 4 bases and J by 3 bases, leaving 12 bases between them. In germline, CDR1 is SQVTM, CDR2 ANQGSEA. The CDR3 loop reads CSVATGFDYGYTF. CDR3 coding DNA: TGCAGCGTTGCTACAGGGTTTGACTATGGCTACACCTTC.

The chain recombines TRBV5-1 with TRBJ1-3, with unresolved D. This CDR3 comprises 17 residues. The V gene lost 0 bases and the J gene lost 2 bases, with 15 bases spanning the gap. From germline, CDR1 is SGHRS and CDR2 YFSETQ. Written as DNA, the CDR3 is TGCGCCAGCAGCTTGGCCGAAGTCGGACTAACTGGAAACACCATATATTTT. As protein: CASSLAEVGLTGNTIYF.

The chain is built from TRBV5-1 and TRBJ2-7; D unclear. The V gene lost 2 bases and the J gene lost 6 bases, with 9 bases spanning the gap. The CDR3 extends over 12 amino acids. Germline assignment: CDR1 SGHRS and CDR2 YFSETQ. CDR3 nucleotide sequence: TGCGCCAGCAGCTTTGGAGAGGCCGAGCAGTACTTC. It yields the protein CASSFGEAEQYF.

The V gene is TRBV19, the J gene TRBJ1-1, with 7 positions matching TRBD1. Germline V lookup: CDR1 LNHDA, CDR2 SQIVND (reference sequence). There are 11 residues in the CDR3. The trim removed 6 bases at V and 7 bases at J, leaving 2 bases unmatched. The CDR3 here is CASSRTGEAFF. The DNA for the CDR3 is TGTGCCAGTAGCCGGACAGGTGAAGCTTTCTTT.

The chain joins TRBV5-6 to TRBJ1-4; 7 bases are a match to TRBD1. This CDR3 contains 14 residues. V gave up 2 bases and J gave up 8 bases; unmatched junction bases: 6. Germline CDR1 SGHDT, CDR2 YYEEEE. CDR3 loop: CASSFDRVDEKLFF. CDR3 sequence (DNA): TGTGCCAGCAGCTTCGACAGGGTGGACGAAAAACTGTTTTTT.

This clone has more than one count but fewer than ten. This chain uses TRBV10-3 with TRBJ1-2, with D uncertain. CDR3 size: 16 residues. Germline lookup yields CDR1 ENHRY and CDR2 SYGVKD. V was shortened by 3 bases and J by 4 bases, with 18 bases between the two germline ends. In nucleotides, the CDR3 is TGTGCCATCAGTGACAACGGGCGGGAAGACGGCTATGGCTACACCTTC. As protein: CAISDNGREDGYGYTF.

The V call is TRBV19, the J call TRBJ2-7; 10 positions agree with TRBD1. CDR1 and CDR2 from the germline V gene are LNHDA and SQIVND (reference sequence). Unmatched junction bases numbered 19, after V lost 3 bases and J lost 5 bases. The CDR3 runs to 19 residues. CDR3 sequence: CASSIHRSGTGARADEQYF. CDR3 coding DNA: TGTGCCAGTAGTATCCACCGATCCGGGACAGGGGCCCGTGCAGACGAGCAGTACTTC.

This clone has only one observation. This rearrangement joins TRBV14 to TRBJ2-1; tentatively, D is TRBD1 (6 bases). The CDR3 totals 17 residues. The germline gives CDR1 SGHDN, CDR2 FVKESK. V was shortened by 0 bases and J by 6 bases, with 18 bases between the two germline ends. CDR3: CASSQDLRGTTFNEQFF. As DNA, the CDR3 is TGTGCCAGCAGCCAAGACCTGAGGGGGACAACTTTCAATGAGCAGTTCTTC.

The chain employs TRBV5-1 and TRBJ2-7; D gene ambiguous. The CDR3 contains 13 residues. Germline CDR1 reads SGHRS; CDR2 reads YFSETQ. V dropped 4 bases and J dropped 6 bases, with 14 bases sitting between them. This chain's CDR3 is CASSAQIGAEQYF. DNA of the CDR3: TGCGCCAGCAGCGCCCAAATTGGAGCCGAGCAGTACTTC.

The rearrangement links TRBV28 to TRBJ2-7, with D possibly being TRBD1 (5 bases). Per the germline V gene, CDR1 is MDHEN and CDR2 is SYDVKM. The CDR3 has 15 amino acids. The ends were cut back, 5 bases at V and 3 bases at J, with 17 bases in the middle. The CDR3 loop reads CASSPPTAGHYEQYF. In DNA, the CDR3 is TGTGCCAGCAGTCCACCCACAGCCGGACACTACGAGCAGTACTTC.

This clone showed up just once. This chain joins TRBV6-4 and TRBJ2-1, with TRBD1 matching 10 bases. Trimming at V came to 2 bases and at J to 8 bases, leaving 9 bases not matched to a gene. CDR1 and CDR2 from the germline V gene are MRHNA and SNTAGT. The CDR3 contains 16 residues. The CDR3 spells CASSDGTGVRNYEQFF. Written as DNA, the CDR3 is TGTGCCAGCAGTGACGGGACAGGGGTTCGTAACTATGAGCAGTTCTTC.

The chain couples TRBV19 to TRBJ1-2, with a possible D match to TRBD1 (6 bases). V was trimmed by 3 bases and J by 2 bases, leaving 13 bases between them. The germline CDR1 and CDR2 sequences are LNHDA and SQIVND (reference sequence). CDR3 length equals 15 residues. CDR3: CASSIVDRKNYGYTF. The CDR3 DNA reads as TGTGCCAGTAGTATCGTGGACAGAAAAAACTATGGCTACACCTTC.

A few counts support this clone. This chain connects TRBV27 to TRBJ1-5; possibly TRBD1 for D (5 bases). Trimming took 5 bases from V and 5 from J, leaving 10 bases between them. CDR3 length equals 13 residues. Per the germline V gene, CDR1 is MNHEY and CDR2 is SMNVEV (reference sequence). The CDR3 sequence: CASSVRRDQPQHF. The CDR3 DNA reads TGTGCCAGCAGTGTCCGCAGGGATCAGCCCCAGCATTTT.

The chain couples TRBV7-9 to TRBJ1-1; D gene ambiguous. The V and J ends lost 4 bases and 0 bases respectively, with 12 bases between them. The length of the CDR3 is 15 residues. Germline assignment: CDR1 SEHNR and CDR2 FQNEAQ (reference sequence). The CDR3 bases are TGTGCCAGCAGCTACACAGTGGAGGTGAACACTGAAGCTTTCTTT. Protein: CASSYTVEVNTEAFF.

The CDR3 sequence: CASSYSGTLNEKLFF. As DNA, the CDR3 is TGTGCCAGCAGTTACTCAGGGACTCTTAACGAAAAACTGTTTTTT. The rearrangement links TRBV6-5 to TRBJ1-4; D may be TRBD1 (5 bases). Trimming left V 0 bases short and J 8 bases short, with 13 bases between. The CDR3 extends over 15 amino acids. CDR1 and CDR2 from the germline V gene are MNHEY and SVGAGI.

With regard to this clone: Being one base from a much bigger clone, this may be a read error. This chain joins TRBV7-3 and TRBJ1-1; tentative D call: TRBD1 (5 bases). This CDR3 spans 13 amino acids. Between the trimmed V and J ends, which lost 2 bases and 1 base, there was a span of 5 bases. CDR1 is SGHTA and CDR2 is FQGTGA in the germline V gene. This CDR3 reads CASSLDRNTEAFF. In nucleotides, the CDR3 is TGTGCCAGCAGCTTAGACAGGAACACTGAAGCTTTCTTT.

The chain joins TRBV15 to TRBJ2-7, with D perhaps TRBD1 (6 bases). With 5 bases removed from V and 3 bases from J, the gap between germline ends came to 17 bases. Germline V lookup: CDR1 LNHNV, CDR2 YYDKDF (reference sequence). This CDR3 region has 15 residues. The CDR3 loop reads CATSSFIEQGYEQYF. CDR3 DNA: TGTGCCACCAGCTCCTTTATAGAACAGGGCTACGAGCAGTACTTC.

This clone was detected only once. This sequence joins TRBV28 and TRBJ1-1, with D tentatively TRBD1 (5 bases). Trimming removed 4 bases at V and 4 bases at J, with 19 bases between. Germline lookup yields CDR1 MDHEN and CDR2 SYDVKM. The CDR3 is made up of 16 amino acids. The CDR3 DNA follows: TGTGCCAGCAGTTGGGGCTACGAAGGGCGAGGCACTGAAGCTTTCTTT. Encoded protein: CASSWGYEGRGTEAFF.

The J gene is TRBJ1-2, the V gene TRBV18, with D possibly matching TRBD1 (5 bases). CDR1 is KGHSH and CDR2 is LQKENI in the germline V gene. The germline V and J ends were trimmed by 0 bases and 2 bases, with 10 bases remaining between them. The CDR3 runs 15 residues. The CDR3 coding sequence is TGTGCCAGCTCACCACCGGCAGGGTCCAACTATGGCTACACCTTC. Amino acid sequence: CASSPPAGSNYGYTF.

This chain connects TRBV6-6 to TRBJ1-4; D not resolved. The germline V and J ends were trimmed by 6 bases and 5 bases, with 7 bases remaining between them. The CDR3 spans 12 residues. Germline V CDR1 and CDR2: MNHNY, SVGAGI (reference sequence). This CDR3 is CASRTPNEKLFF. CDR3 DNA sequence: TGTGCCAGCAGGACACCCAATGAAAAACTGTTTTTT.

The count of this clone is one. The CDR3 DNA reads TGTGCCACCAGCAGAGAGGGCAGGGGGGACTATGGCTACACCTTC. Residues: CATSREGRGDYGYTF. The rearrangement uses TRBV15 and TRBJ1-2; 7 nucleotides agree with TRBD1. The CDR3 totals 15 residues. Losses at the gene ends were 0 bases for V and 3 bases for J; bases not matched to a gene: 4. Germline V gene sequence: CDR1 LNHNV, CDR2 YYDKDF (reference sequence).

The chain's CDR3 is CASSPPGRGGSYEQYF. CDR3 bases: TGTGCCAGCAGCCCACCAGGACGGGGGGGCTCCTACGAGCAGTACTTC. This chain connects TRBV2 to TRBJ2-7, with 8 bases aligning to TRBD2. This CDR3 has 16 residues. The germline gives CDR1 SNHLY, CDR2 FYNNEI. J gave up 0 bases and V 6 bases, and 10 bases lay outside the gene matches.

The J gene is TRBJ2-1, the V gene TRBV2, with TRBD2 matching 12 bases. Trimming cost V 5 bases and J 7 bases; bases outside gene matches: 6. Germline V lookup: CDR1 SNHLY, CDR2 FYNNEI. This CDR3 spans 15 amino acids. Here the CDR3 reads CASSPGLAGRNEQFF. For the CDR3, the DNA is TGTGCCAGCAGTCCAGGACTAGCGGGGAGGAATGAGCAGTTCTTC.

This rearrangement joins TRBV6-1 to TRBJ2-5; the D gene is possibly TRBD2 (6 bases). CDR3 length: 14 amino acids. V was cut by 4 bases and J by 5 bases, with 14 bases left in between. In germline, CDR1 is MNHNS, CDR2 SASEGT. The CDR3 sequence is CASSGALAGETQYF. DNA of the CDR3: TGTGCCAGCAGTGGAGCACTAGCTGGCGAGACCCAGTACTTC.